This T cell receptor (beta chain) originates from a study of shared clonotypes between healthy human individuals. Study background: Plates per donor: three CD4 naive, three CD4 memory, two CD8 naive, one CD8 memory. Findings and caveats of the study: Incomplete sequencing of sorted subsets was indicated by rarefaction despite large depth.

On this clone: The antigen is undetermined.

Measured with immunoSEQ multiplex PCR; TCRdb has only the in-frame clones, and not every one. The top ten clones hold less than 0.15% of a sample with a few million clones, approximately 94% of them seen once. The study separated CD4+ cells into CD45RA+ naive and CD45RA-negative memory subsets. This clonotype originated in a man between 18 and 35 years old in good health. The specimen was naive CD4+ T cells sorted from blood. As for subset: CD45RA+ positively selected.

In DNA, the CDR3 is TGTGCCAGCAGTGGTCAAGGGAGCGGGGGGCCCGGGGAGCTGTTTTTT. It yields the protein CASSGQGSGGPGELFF. The chain has TRBV2 and TRBJ2-2; 9 bases align to TRBD2. The CDR3 is 16 residues long. The V gene's germline CDR1 is SNHLY and CDR2 FYNNEI. J was trimmed by 6 bases and V by 4 bases; bases with no gene match: 9.